The 22 T cell receptor beta chains in this list originate from one sample, sequenced in a study of control samples from healthy donors and cancer patients. TCRdb's copy holds only in-frame clones and misses some; the assay was immunoSEQ multiplex PCR. The sample has 130,000 to 150,000 clones, roughly 90% seen once. The sequencing input was blood. The receptors come from a man aged 30 to 45 in good health.

V is TRBV28 and J is TRBJ2-5, with 14 bases matching TRBD2. Germline assignment: CDR1 MDHEN and CDR2 SYDVKM. The ends lost 7 bases at V and 9 bases at J; junction bases unmatched: 7. This CDR3 spans 14 amino acids. CDR3 region: CASTRLAGGKAQYF. For the CDR3, the DNA is TGTGCCAGCACCAGACTAGCGGGAGGGAAGGCCCAGTACTTC.

The gene calls are TRBV18 and TRBJ2-2, with no clear D. Per germline, CDR1 KGHSH and CDR2 LQKENI. This CDR3 has 12 amino acids. Trimming pared 3 bases from V and 5 bases from J, leaving 4 bases between. The CDR3 nucleotides are TGTGCCAGCTCACCTCTTACCGGGGAGCTGTTTTTT. This translates into CASSPLTGELFF.

The V and J genes are TRBV18 and TRBJ2-7; tentatively, D is TRBD2 (6 bases). The CDR3 is 12 amino acids. Germline V CDR1 and CDR2: KGHSH, LQKENI. The V and J ends lost 6 bases and 4 bases respectively, with 10 bases between them. As DNA, the CDR3 is TGTGCCAGCTCGGCGGGAAAGTACGAGCAGTACTTC. Amino acids: CASSAGKYEQYF.

This chain uses TRBV30 with TRBJ1-1; D is unresolved. The CDR3 is made up of 14 amino acids. V lost 4 bases and J lost 1, with 13 bases in between. Germline values: CDR1 GTSNPN, CDR2 SVGIG (reference sequence). The CDR3 coding sequence is TGTGCCTGGACGGCCGGGCGGAAGAACACTGAAGCTTTCTTT. Translating gives CAWTAGRKNTEAFF.

The genes are TRBV15 and TRBJ2-1; the D is unclear. V dropped 9 bases and J dropped 5 bases, with 11 bases sitting between them. Germline assignment: CDR1 LNHNV and CDR2 YYDKDF (reference sequence). CDR3 length: 12 residues. The CDR3 spells CATSAKNNEQFF. The CDR3 DNA follows: TGTGCCACAAGCGCGAAGAACAATGAGCAGTTCTTC.

V is TRBV27 and J is TRBJ1-5; no reliable D call. V lost 3 bases and J 9 bases, leaving 9 bases between the germline ends. Germline-derived CDR1 and CDR2 are MNHEY and SMNVEV (reference sequence). The CDR3 is 12 residues long. DNA of the CDR3: TGTGCCAGCAGTTTTTGGCTGGGGCCCCAGCATTTT. It specifies CASSFWLGPQHF.

The J gene is TRBJ2-7, the V gene TRBV28; 8 nucleotides agree with TRBD2. The CDR3 has 17 amino acids. With 1 base clipped from V and 0 bases from J, the junction kept 8 bases outside the gene matches. Germline V CDR1 and CDR2: MDHEN, SYDVKM. The CDR3 is CASSLFVTSGPSYEQYF. The CDR3 region has the DNA TGTGCCAGCAGTTTATTTGTTACTAGCGGACCCTCCTACGAGCAGTACTTC.

The gene calls are TRBV7-9 and TRBJ2-7; D might be TRBD1 (6 bases). The CDR3 is made up of 16 amino acids. With 3 bases removed from V and 3 bases from J, the gap between germline ends came to 18 bases. Germline V gives CDR1 SEHNR, CDR2 FQNEAQ (reference sequence). CDR3 sequence: CASSFTGQGGYYEQYF. As DNA, the CDR3 is TGTGCCAGCAGCTTTACGGGACAAGGGGGTTACTACGAGCAGTACTTC.

The chain joins TRBV28 to TRBJ1-1; D not resolved. This CDR3 region has 15 residues. Trimming removed 4 bases at V and 1 base at J, with 13 bases between. Germline values: CDR1 MDHEN, CDR2 SYDVKM. CDR3 sequence (DNA): TGTGCCAGCAGTTCAAACCCCCCCAGGAACACTGAAGCTTTCTTT. Residues: CASSSNPPRNTEAFF. The full variable domain, its missing parts supplied by reference TRBV28 and TRBJ1-1, is DVKVTQSSRYLVKRTGEKVFLECVQDMDHENMFWYRQDPGLGLRLIYFSYDVKMKEKGDIPEGYSVSREKKERFSLILESASTNQTSMYLCASSSNPPRNTEAFFGQGTRLTVV.

Comments on this clone: At one of its ends the junction is not consistent with the germline gene, which may arise from a read error. This chain connects TRBV27 to TRBJ2-6, with D possibly being TRBD1 (5 bases). The CDR3 covers 17 residues. Germline assignment: CDR1 MNHEY and CDR2 SMNVEV (reference sequence). The CDR3 spells CVSTKRQSVSGANVLTF. Written as DNA, the CDR3 is TGTGTCAGCACCAAAAGACAGTCCGTGTCTGGGGCCAACGTCCTGACTTTC.

This chain links TRBV28 with TRBJ1-1; D call uncertain. V was clipped by 8 bases and J by 8 bases, with 15 bases between them. The CDR3 covers 12 residues. Germline CDR1 is MDHEN and CDR2 is SYDVKM. The CDR3 bases are TGTGCCAGCCTGACGAATCGCAGGGAAGCTTTCTTT. Translating it yields CASLTNRREAFF.

This chain connects TRBV2 to TRBJ2-2; D is possibly TRBD1 (6 bases). CDR3 length: 15 amino acids. The V gene lost 3 bases and the J gene lost 7 bases, with 15 bases spanning the gap. The V gene's germline CDR1 is SNHLY and CDR2 FYNNEI. In DNA form, the CDR3 reads TGTGCCAGCAGTGAGTGGGACACTCAGGGCGGGGAGCTGTTTTTT. Translated, it gives CASSEWDTQGGELFF.

The chain joins TRBV28 to TRBJ1-1, with D uncertain. CDR3 length equals 13 residues. V lost 8 bases to trimming and J lost 1 base, with 11 bases between them. Germline V gene lookup returns CDR1 MDHEN and CDR2 SYDVKM. As DNA, the CDR3 is TGTGCCAGCGGAGTACAGCCGAACACTGAAGCTTTCTTT. Amino acids: CASGVQPNTEAFF. Full variable domain (missing parts from reference TRBV28 and TRBJ1-1): DVKVTQSSRYLVKRTGEKVFLECVQDMDHENMFWYRQDPGLGLRLIYFSYDVKMKEKGDIPEGYSVSREKKERFSLILESASTNQTSMYLCASGVQPNTEAFFGQGTRLTVV.

CDR3 sequence reads: CASSQTSVLNNEQFF. Written as DNA, the CDR3 is TGTGCCAGCAGCCAGACTAGCGTGCTCAACAATGAGCAGTTCTTC. The chain carries TRBV9 and TRBJ2-1; TRBD2 agrees at 8 bases. V was pared by 4 bases and J by 5 bases, with 8 bases of the junction left unmatched. This CDR3 is built from 15 residues. Germline-derived CDR1 and CDR2 are SGDLS and YYNGEE.

J is TRBJ1-1 and V is TRBV7-9; D gene unclear. The germline V gene encodes CDR1 SEHNR and CDR2 FQNEAQ (reference sequence). The ends were cut back, 0 bases at V and 2 bases at J, with 7 bases in the middle. The CDR3 is made up of 14 amino acids. The CDR3 here is CASSLARSNTEAFF. The CDR3 DNA follows: TGTGCCAGCAGCTTAGCCAGGAGTAACACTGAAGCTTTCTTT.

This chain links TRBV6-1 with TRBJ2-5, with D perhaps TRBD1 or TRBD2 (5 bases each). Trimming shortened V by 3 bases and J by 4 bases, and 18 bases separated the two germline ends. From germline, CDR1 is MNHNS and CDR2 SASEGT. The CDR3 extends over 16 amino acids. The DNA of the CDR3 is TGTGCCAGCAGTGATCTCGGGGAGCCAGGGCCAGAGACCCAGTACTTC. Translated, it gives CASSDLGEPGPETQYF.

The rearrangement uses TRBV28 and TRBJ1-1; 8 bases align to TRBD1. Germline CDR1 MDHEN, CDR2 SYDVKM. The CDR3 is made up of 13 amino acids. Unmatched junction bases numbered 3, after V lost 8 bases and J lost 1 base. Written as DNA, the CDR3 is TGTGCCAGCTGGACAGGGAGGAACACTGAAGCTTTCTTT. Translation gives CASWTGRNTEAFF.

The CDR3 DNA reads TGTGCCAGCAGCTGGAATGCACAAGAGACCCAGTACTTC. It translates to CASSWNAQETQYF. V is TRBV7-3 and J is TRBJ2-5; D gene ambiguous. Per germline, CDR1 SGHTA and CDR2 FQGTGA. There are 13 residues in the CDR3. The V and J ends lost 4 bases and 2 bases respectively, with 8 bases between them.

This clone was counted once. The chain employs TRBV3-1 (or the pseudogene TRBV3-2) and TRBJ2-4; D might be TRBD2 (6 bases). This CDR3 has 14 amino acids. V lost 4 bases to trimming and J lost 0 bases, with 7 bases between them. CDR1 is LGHDT, CDR2 YNNKEL, per germline (reference sequence). The CDR3, as DNA: TGTGCCAGCAGCCCCGGGGGAGCCAAAAACATTCAGTACTTC. Translating it yields CASSPGGAKNIQYF.

The chain couples TRBV11-3 to TRBJ2-5; D unclear. This CDR3 spans 12 amino acids. The germline V and J ends were trimmed by 1 base and 2 bases, with 2 bases remaining between them. CDR1 and CDR2 (germline): SGHNT, YENEEA. CDR3 sequence (DNA): TGTGCCAGCAGCTTAGCACAAGAGACCCAGTACTTC. Residues: CASSLAQETQYF.

The J gene is TRBJ2-1, the V gene TRBV20-1; tentative D call: TRBD2 (6 bases). CDR3 length: 13 residues. Germline V gene lookup returns CDR1 DFQATT and CDR2 SNEGSKA (reference sequence). Trimming shortened V by 3 bases and J by 8 bases, and 14 bases separated the two germline ends. In DNA form, the CDR3 reads TGCAGTGCTAGTAACGGGAGTTGGCATGAGCAGTTCTTC. Protein product: CSASNGSWHEQFF.

The rearrangement uses TRBV5-1 and TRBJ1-2; D possibly corresponds to TRBD1 (5 bases). The ends were cut back, 0 bases at V and 7 bases at J, with 10 bases in the middle. The CDR3 loop spans 13 amino acids. CDR1 SGHRS and CDR2 YFSETQ come from the germline V gene. The CDR3 DNA reads TGCGCCAGCAGCTTGGAACCGCAGGGTGGCTACACCTTC. Its protein is CASSLEPQGGYTF.